This record covers a single T cell receptor (beta chain). The antigen is unknown. These data come from a study of T cells in localized non-small cell lung cancer. General study points: Sequencing was limited to one tumor region, leaving the possibility of heterogeneity open.

Trimming removed 3 bases from V and 8 bases from J, with 15 bases in between. In germline, CDR1 is SGDLS, CDR2 YYNGEE. CDR3 length: 15 residues. The table came from immunoSEQ multiplex PCR; TCRdb's copy has only in-frame clones and leaves some out. The data contain roughly 48,000 clones, around three quarters of them singletons. The source of this sequence is a man aged 35 to 70 with stage I squamous cell lung carcinoma. This material consisted of peripheral blood, taken before any cancer treatment. The V call is TRBV9, the J call TRBJ1-6; D not resolved. CDR3 amino acids: CASSASGYVDSPLHF. The DNA of the CDR3 is TGTGCCAGCAGCGCATCTGGGTATGTCGATTCACCCCTCCACTTT. Complete variable domain (other parts from reference TRBV9 and TRBJ1-6): DSGVTQTPKHLITATGQRVTLRCSPRSGDLSVYWYQQSLDQGLQFLIQYYNGEERAKGNILERFSAQQFPDLHSELNLSSLELGDSALYFCASSASGYVDSPLHFGNGTRLTVT.